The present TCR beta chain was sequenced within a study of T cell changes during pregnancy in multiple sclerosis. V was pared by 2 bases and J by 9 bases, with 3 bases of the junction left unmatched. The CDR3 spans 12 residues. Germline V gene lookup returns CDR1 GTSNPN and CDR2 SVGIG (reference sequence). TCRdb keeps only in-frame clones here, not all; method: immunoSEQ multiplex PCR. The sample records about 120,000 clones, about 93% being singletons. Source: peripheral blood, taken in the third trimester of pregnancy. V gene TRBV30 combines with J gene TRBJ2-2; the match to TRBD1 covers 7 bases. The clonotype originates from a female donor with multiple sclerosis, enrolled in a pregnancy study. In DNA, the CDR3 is TGTGCCTGGAGTAGGGGGCCTCGGGAGCTGTTTTTT. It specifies CAWSRGPRELFF. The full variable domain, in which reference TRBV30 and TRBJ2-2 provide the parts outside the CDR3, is SQTIHQWPATLVQPVGSPLSLECTVEGTSNPNLYWYRQAAGRGLQLLFYSVGIGQISSEVPQNLSASRPQDRQFILSSKKLLLSDSGFYLCAWSRGPRELFFGEGSRLTVL.